Shown below are 29 T cell receptor beta chains from a single sample sequenced in a study of blood T cell repertoires in COVID-19. Sequencing used immunoSEQ multiplex PCR; TCRdb keeps in-frame clones, though not all of them. Altogether about 140,000 clones are present, about 86% being singletons, with the ten largest covering over 8%. Specimen: peripheral blood. The receptors were gathered from a woman aged 55-69 years with acute or convalescent COVID-19.

V usage is TRBV14 and J usage is TRBJ2-3; 8 bases map to TRBD1. The CDR3 has 17 amino acids. Germline V gene data show CDR1 as SGHDN and CDR2 as FVKESK. Unmatched junction bases numbered 7, after V lost 1 base and J lost 1 base. CDR3 in DNA: TGTGCCAGCAGCCAAGTTGGTCAGACAGGGGGCACAGATACGCAGTATTTT. It yields the protein CASSQVGQTGGTDTQYF.

This chain joins TRBV11-2 and TRBJ1-1, with TRBD1 matching 8 bases. Looked up from germline, CDR1 is SGHAT and CDR2 is FQNNGV. There are 15 residues in the CDR3. J was trimmed by 0 bases and V by 7 bases; bases with no gene match: 7. CDR3 in DNA: TGTGCCAGCACCTTCCGGACAGGGATGAACACTGAAGCTTTCTTT. It encodes CASTFRTGMNTEAFF. Filled out from reference TRBV11-2 and TRBJ1-1, the complete variable domain reads EAGVAQSPRYKIIEKRQSVAFWCNPISGHATLYWYQQILGQGPKLLIQFQNNGVVDDSQLPKDRFSAERLKGVDSTLKIQPAKLEDSAVYLCASTFRTGMNTEAFFGQGTRLTVV.

The V and J genes are TRBV3-1 (or the pseudogene TRBV3-2) and TRBJ2-1; no clear D. The CDR3 is made up of 13 amino acids. Trimming took off 4 bases at V and 2 bases at J, with 6 bases between the two ends. The V gene's germline CDR1 is LGHDT and CDR2 YNNKEL (reference sequence). The CDR3 protein is CASSPTPYNEQFF. Written as DNA, the CDR3 is TGTGCCAGCAGCCCGACTCCCTACAATGAGCAGTTCTTC.

The CDR3 region has the DNA TGTGCCAGTAGTATAGAGCGACTAGCGGGGAGCTCCTACAATGAGCAGTTCTTC. It specifies CASSIERLAGSSYNEQFF. This chain links TRBV19 with TRBJ2-1; TRBD2 matches at 11 bases. Germline lookup yields CDR1 LNHDA and CDR2 SQIVND (reference sequence). Losses at the gene ends were 0 bases for V and 0 bases for J; bases not matched to a gene: 4. This CDR3 is 18 amino acids long.

This clone was recorded only once. The V and J genes are TRBV11-3 and TRBJ1-1, with 8 bases identical to TRBD1. The CDR3 runs to 14 residues. Germline V lookup: CDR1 SGHNT, CDR2 YENEEA. V dropped 2 bases and J dropped 4; count of bases not matched to a gene: 3. CDR3 nucleotides: TGTGCCAGCAGCTTACGACAGGGGAGCACTGAAGCTTTCTTT. This encodes CASSLRQGSTEAFF.

This chain links TRBV19 with TRBJ2-5; D is ambiguous. Germline-derived CDR1 and CDR2 are LNHDA and SQIVND (reference sequence). V was cut by 3 bases and J by 3 bases, with 8 bases left in between. This CDR3 is 13 amino acids long. CDR3 in amino acids: CASSIARKETQYF. The DNA for the CDR3 is TGTGCCAGTAGTATCGCCAGGAAAGAGACCCAGTACTTC.

The J gene is TRBJ2-2, the V gene TRBV9, with TRBD1 matching 8 bases. The germline V gene has CDR1 SGDLS and CDR2 YYNGEE. V dropped 0 bases and J dropped 6; count of bases not matched to a gene: 7. The CDR3 sequence is 16 residues long. CDR3 in amino acids: CASSVGQGSFPGELFF. In DNA, the CDR3 is TGTGCCAGCAGCGTAGGACAGGGGAGTTTCCCCGGGGAGCTGTTTTTT.

The chain uses TRBV28 and TRBJ2-1, with D possibly matching TRBD2 (6 bases). In germline, CDR1 is MDHEN, CDR2 SYDVKM. V shed 3 bases and J shed 8 bases, with 17 bases lying between them. The CDR3 consists of 15 residues. CDR3 loop: CASSFPGRGADEQFF. The DNA of the CDR3 is TGTGCCAGCAGTTTCCCCGGGCGGGGAGCGGATGAGCAGTTCTTC. Full variable domain (missing parts from reference TRBV28 and TRBJ2-1): DVKVTQSSRYLVKRTGEKVFLECVQDMDHENMFWYRQDPGLGLRLIYFSYDVKMKEKGDIPEGYSVSREKKERFSLILESASTNQTSMYLCASSFPGRGADEQFFGPGTRLTVL.

V usage is TRBV4-3 and J usage is TRBJ2-7, with 7 bases fitting TRBD1. The CDR3 is 15 amino acids. In germline, CDR1 is LGHNA, CDR2 YSLEER. J was trimmed by 4 bases and V by 0 bases; bases with no gene match: 6. CDR3 DNA sequence: TGCGCCAGCAGCCAAGATCCGAGACAGGGTTACGAGCAGTACTTC. Its translation: CASSQDPRQGYEQYF.

The rearrangement joins TRBV5-8 to TRBJ1-6; D remains ambiguous. CDR3 length: 15 amino acids. The V gene lost 3 bases and the J gene lost 8 bases, with 15 bases spanning the gap. Germline assignment: CDR1 SGHTS and CDR2 YDEGEE. The CDR3 bases are TGTGCCAGCAGCTCGCAGACCCATCGGGATTCACCCCTCCACTTT. Translated: CASSSQTHRDSPLHF. Complete variable domain (other parts from reference TRBV5-8 and TRBJ1-6): EAGVTQSPTHLIKTRGQQATLRCSPISGHTSVYWYQQALGLGLQFLLWYDEGEERNRGNFPPRFSGRQFPNYSSELNVNALELEDSALYLCASSSQTHRDSPLHFGNGTRLTVT.

The V call is TRBV11-2, the J call TRBJ2-1; a weak D match, TRBD1 (7 bases). The germline V gene encodes CDR1 SGHAT and CDR2 FQNNGV. Trimming took off 1 base at V and 9 bases at J, with 10 bases between the two ends. This CDR3 is 13 amino acids long. This CDR3 is CASSLVQGGEQFF. CDR3 in DNA: TGTGCCAGCAGCTTAGTTCAGGGGGGTGAGCAGTTCTTC.

This sequence joins TRBV4-1 and TRBJ1-5; tentatively, D is TRBD1 (6 bases). V dropped 1 base and J dropped 0 bases, with 13 bases sitting between them. Germline lookup yields CDR1 MGHRA and CDR2 YSYEKL. The CDR3 covers 17 residues. Here the CDR3 DNA reads TGCGCCAGCAGCCAAGGATCGGGACACCTTAGCAATCAGCCCCAGCATTTT. This translates into CASSQGSGHLSNQPQHF.

The gene calls are TRBV30 and TRBJ1-4; D ambiguous. Germline CDR1 and CDR2: GTSNPN and SVGIG (reference sequence). Trimming pared 3 bases from V and 8 bases from J, leaving 13 bases between. This CDR3 comprises 13 residues. The CDR3 DNA follows: TGTGCCTGGAGGGGTGGAACAGACGAAAAACTGTTTTTT. Amino acid sequence: CAWRGGTDEKLFF.

V usage is TRBV4-1 and J usage is TRBJ2-2, with 7 bases aligning to TRBD1. CDR3 length: 18 amino acids. The germline CDR1 and CDR2 sequences are MGHRA and YSYEKL. V lost 3 bases to trimming and J lost 1 base; unmatched junction nucleotides: 11. The CDR3 loop is CASSQAFLGQMNTGELFF. CDR3 bases: TGCGCCAGCAGCCAGGCCTTCCTGGGACAGATGAACACCGGGGAGCTGTTTTTT.

The chain links TRBV5-4 to TRBJ1-2; TRBD1 is a possible D gene (5 bases). V dropped 0 bases and J dropped 2 bases, with 14 bases sitting between them. The CDR3 runs to 16 residues. Germline CDR1 reads SGHNT; CDR2 reads YYREEE (reference sequence). CDR3 sequence reads: CASSLARGRENYGYTF. CDR3 bases: TGTGCCAGCAGCTTGGCCCGGGGGAGAGAGAACTATGGCTACACCTTC.

V gene TRBV3-1 (or the pseudogene TRBV3-2) combines with J gene TRBJ1-1; no definite D call. Germline V gives CDR1 LGHDT, CDR2 YNNKEL (reference sequence). This CDR3 is built from 14 residues. Deletions cut 1 base from V and 0 bases from J, with 6 bases between. The chain's CDR3 is CASSQAAMNTEAFF. The DNA for the CDR3 is TGTGCCAGCAGCCAAGCCGCTATGAACACTGAAGCTTTCTTT.

The gene calls are TRBV11-2 and TRBJ2-3; D is perhaps TRBD2 (6 bases). Germline V lookup: CDR1 SGHAT, CDR2 FQNNGV. This CDR3 region has 16 residues. Between the trimmed V and J ends, which lost 5 bases and 0 bases, there was a span of 15 bases. CDR3 nucleotides: TGTGCCAGCAGCAGAACGGGACTTGCTAGCACAGATACGCAGTATTTT. This encodes CASSRTGLASTDTQYF.

The rearrangement joins TRBV5-1 to TRBJ1-1; TRBD1 is a possible D gene (5 bases). The CDR3 totals 12 residues. Germline V gene lookup returns CDR1 SGHRS and CDR2 YFSETQ. Trimming took 0 bases from V and 6 from J, leaving 6 bases between them. CDR3 amino acids: CASSLEGSEAFF. The DNA for the CDR3 is TGCGCCAGCAGCTTGGAGGGGTCTGAAGCTTTCTTT. The full variable domain, with the rest looked up from reference TRBV5-1 and TRBJ1-1, is KAGVTQTPRYLIKTRGQQVTLSCSPISGHRSVSWYQQTPGQGLQFLFEYFSETQRNKGNFPGRFSGRQFSNSRSEMNVSTLELGDSALYLCASSLEGSEAFFGQGTRLTVV.

In its sample, this clone was seen a few times. The V call is TRBV27, the J call TRBJ1-4; 9 bases map to TRBD1. V shed 2 bases, J shed 8 bases, and the junction held 18 bases outside the gene matches. CDR1 is MNHEY, CDR2 SMNVEV, per germline (reference sequence). The CDR3 has 19 residues. The CDR3 loop reads CASSLGRGRSGTGREKLFF. DNA of the CDR3: TGTGCCAGCAGTTTAGGGCGGGGTCGGTCCGGGACAGGGAGAGAAAAACTGTTTTTT.

The chain employs TRBV13 and TRBJ1-1; 10 bases line up with TRBD1. Per the germline V gene, CDR1 is PRHDT and CDR2 is FYEKMQ (reference sequence). The CDR3 loop spans 13 amino acids. After removal of 8 bases from V and 3 bases from J, the junction contained 3 bases not matched to a gene. DNA for the CDR3: TGTGCCAGCCGGACAGGGGGAGACACTGAAGCTTTCTTT. This translates into CASRTGGDTEAFF.

The gene calls are TRBV4-3 and TRBJ2-1, with TRBD1 matching 8 bases. Unmatched junction bases numbered 4, after V lost 3 bases and J lost 6 bases. The CDR3 contains 14 residues. Germline lookup yields CDR1 LGHNA and CDR2 YSLEER. CDR3 amino acids: CASSQGGQANEQFF. Here the CDR3 DNA reads TGCGCCAGCAGCCAGGGGGGACAGGCCAATGAGCAGTTCTTC.

DNA of the CDR3: TGTGCCAGCAGCCAACCGGGACAAGCGAACACTGAAGCTTTCTTT. As protein: CASSQPGQANTEAFF. This rearrangement joins TRBV11-1 to TRBJ1-1, with D perhaps matching TRBD1 (6 bases). Per germline, CDR1 SGHAT and CDR2 FQDESV (reference sequence). The CDR3 has 15 residues. Trimming took off 5 bases at V and 1 base at J, with 14 bases between the two ends.

The chain has TRBV11-2 and TRBJ1-1; 9 bases match TRBD1. The CDR3 has 10 amino acids. V shed 9 bases, J shed 11 bases, and the junction held 4 bases outside the gene matches. The germline V gene has CDR1 SGHAT and CDR2 FQNNGV. In DNA form, the CDR3 reads TGTGCCAGTTCCGGGACAGGGGCTTTCTTT. Translation gives CASSGTGAFF.

The V gene is TRBV6-5, the J gene TRBJ1-3, with a possible D match to TRBD1 (5 bases). V lost 6 bases and J 2 bases, leaving 11 bases between the germline ends. Looked up from germline, CDR1 is MNHEY and CDR2 is SVGAGI. This CDR3 is built from 14 residues. The CDR3 loop reads CASSPGTAGNTIYF. DNA of the CDR3: TGTGCCAGCAGCCCAGGGACTGCTGGAAACACCATATATTTT.

This CDR3 is CASSFTGARAFF. CDR3 DNA: TGTGCCAGCAGCTTCACAGGGGCGAGAGCTTTCTTT. V usage is TRBV7-2 and J usage is TRBJ1-1, with 7 bases lining up with TRBD1. Unmatched junction bases numbered 5, after V lost 3 bases and J lost 10 bases. The CDR3 extends over 12 amino acids. CDR1 and CDR2 from the germline V gene are SGHTA and FQGNSA.

This chain connects TRBV10-3 to TRBJ1-5, with D perhaps TRBD1 (6 bases). Germline-derived CDR1 and CDR2 are ENHRY and SYGVKD. V lost 2 bases to trimming and J lost 4 bases, with 9 bases between them. The CDR3 is 14 residues long. The CDR3 DNA sequence: TGTGCCATCAGTGAGCGAGGGGGAAATCAGCCCCAGCATTTT. It specifies CAISERGGNQPQHF.

This clone was counted a few times. This chain joins TRBV11-3 and TRBJ1-1; D not resolved. Germline assignment: CDR1 SGHNT and CDR2 YENEEA. V lost 2 bases, J lost 2 bases, and 9 bases lay in between. The CDR3 runs to 14 residues. DNA for the CDR3: TGTGCCAGCAGCTTACGAAACTCAAACACTGAAGCTTTCTTT. Its protein product is CASSLRNSNTEAFF.

This clone was detected only a few times. The rearrangement joins TRBV4-1 to TRBJ2-7, with TRBD2 matching 7 bases. V lost 1 base to trimming and J lost 6 bases; unmatched junction nucleotides: 15. This CDR3 spans 17 amino acids. The germline V gene encodes CDR1 MGHRA and CDR2 YSYEKL. In nucleotides, the CDR3 is TGCGCCAGCAGCCAAGGAGGGAGGGCTAGCTGGGAACCCGAGCAGTACTTC. This encodes CASSQGGRASWEPEQYF.

This sequence joins TRBV6-5 and TRBJ1-3; D gene unclear. The germline V gene encodes CDR1 MNHEY and CDR2 SVGAGI. Trimming pared 6 bases from V and 0 bases from J, leaving 9 bases between. The CDR3 consists of 14 residues. DNA of the CDR3: TGTGCCAGCAGAAAGAGCCACTCTGGAAACACCATATATTTT. Translated: CASRKSHSGNTIYF.